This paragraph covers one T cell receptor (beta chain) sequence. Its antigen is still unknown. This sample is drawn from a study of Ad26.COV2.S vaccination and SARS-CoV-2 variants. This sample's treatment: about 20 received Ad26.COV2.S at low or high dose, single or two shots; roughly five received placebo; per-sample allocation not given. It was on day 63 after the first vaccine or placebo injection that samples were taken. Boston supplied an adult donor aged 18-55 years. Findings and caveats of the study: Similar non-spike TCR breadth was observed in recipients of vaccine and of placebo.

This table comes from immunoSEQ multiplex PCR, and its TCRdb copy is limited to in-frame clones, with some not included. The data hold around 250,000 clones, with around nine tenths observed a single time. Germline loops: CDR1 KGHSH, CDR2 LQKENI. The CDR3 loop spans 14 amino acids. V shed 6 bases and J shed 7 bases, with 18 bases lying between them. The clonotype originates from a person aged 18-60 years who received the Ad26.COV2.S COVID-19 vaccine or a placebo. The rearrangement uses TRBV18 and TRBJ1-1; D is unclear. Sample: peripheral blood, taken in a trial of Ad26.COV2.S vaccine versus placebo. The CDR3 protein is CASSGPRRLGEAFF. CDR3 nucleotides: TGTGCCAGCTCTGGTCCGAGACGTTTAGGTGAAGCTTTCTTT. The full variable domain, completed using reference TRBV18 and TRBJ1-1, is NAGVMQNPRHLVRRRGQEARLRCSPMKGHSHVYWYRQLPEEGLKFMVYLQKENIIDESGMPKERFSAEFPKEGPSILRIQQVVRGDSAAYFCASSGPRRLGEAFFGQGTRLTVV.